The clone carrying this T cell receptor (beta chain) occurred a few times. This sample is part of a study of neurological immune-mediated disorders. From the 5' RACE reads, TCRdb called clonotypes with MiXCR, one entry per CDR3 protein. The sample holds about 76,000 distinct CDR3 sequences, 17% seen once. Trimming took off 0 bases at V and 9 bases at J, with 7 bases between the two ends. Germline loops: CDR1 SGDLS, CDR2 YYNGEE. This CDR3 region has 12 residues. This clonotype was sampled from a woman between 40 and 55 years old in good health. The sequenced material came from PBMCs. The chain recombines TRBV9 with TRBJ2-1, with TRBD2 as a possible D gene (6 bases). The CDR3: CASSVVGGEQFF. Here the CDR3 DNA reads TGTGCCAGCAGCGTAGTGGGGGGTGAGCAGTTCTTC.